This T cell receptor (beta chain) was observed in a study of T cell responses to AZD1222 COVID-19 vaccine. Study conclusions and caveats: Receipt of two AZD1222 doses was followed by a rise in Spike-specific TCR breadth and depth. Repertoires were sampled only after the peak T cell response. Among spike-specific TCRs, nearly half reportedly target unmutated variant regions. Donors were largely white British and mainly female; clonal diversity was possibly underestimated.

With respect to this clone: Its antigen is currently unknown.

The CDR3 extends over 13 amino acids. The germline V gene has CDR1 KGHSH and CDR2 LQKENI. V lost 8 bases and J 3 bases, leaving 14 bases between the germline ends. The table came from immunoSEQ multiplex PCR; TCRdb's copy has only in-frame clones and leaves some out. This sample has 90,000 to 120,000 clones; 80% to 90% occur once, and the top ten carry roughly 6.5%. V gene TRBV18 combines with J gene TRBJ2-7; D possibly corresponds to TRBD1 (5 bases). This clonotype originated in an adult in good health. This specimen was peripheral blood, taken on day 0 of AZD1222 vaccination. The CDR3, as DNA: TGTGCCAGCCAGGGCCAGGGCGGCTACGAGCAGTACTTC. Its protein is CASQGQGGYEQYF.